Here is one TCR beta chain with its context. It has no known antigen specificity. Nothing much larger sits one base from this clone, and base qualities are not available. The library was prepared using PCR. For sequencing, an Illumina HiSeq 2500 was employed. Molecular barcoding was employed in the preparation of TCR libraries, with unique molecular identifiers being used to normalize TCRbeta repertoire quantification. TCRdb reprocessing: public reads trimmed at Q25 with fastp, clones called with MiXCR, in-frame beta chains kept. Rows are unified per CDR3 protein, each entry keeping the most common DNA and genes. This sample gives approximately 270,000 distinct CDR3 sequences in total; more than 8% of them show up just once. Clones ranked in the top ten supply around a tenth of the sample. This specimen comes from a study of T-cell reconstitution after alpha-beta-depleted transplantation in children (dated by TCRdb to between 2015 and 2016). Some background on the complete study: T-cell immune reconstitution after TCRalphabeta/CD19-depleted allogeneic hematopoietic cell transplantation in children was quantitatively tracked in the study by means of TCR repertoire profiling.

The sequenced sample was PBMCs from the stem cell graft donor, obtained from the stem cell graft. This clonotype originated in a human donor who donated a stem cell graft to a child with SCID.

The CDR3 sequence is CASTSSSYEQYF. The DNA reads as follows: TGTGCCAGCACCAGTAGCTCCTACGAGCAGTACTTC. The rearranged segments are TRBV27 and TRBJ2-7; no D gene can be assigned with confidence. In the germline V gene (reference sequence), CDR1 corresponds to MNHEY and CDR2 to SMNVEV. V gives up 7 bases and J gives up 0 bases, and the segment between their germline ends measures 7 bases. The CDR3 measures 12 amino acids from cysteine to phenylalanine. Only CDR3 DNA is held: 36 bases, read in frame from base 1.